A selection of T cell receptor beta chains follows, all from one sample in a study of Ad26.COV2.S vaccination and SARS-CoV-2 variants. This table comes from immunoSEQ multiplex PCR, and its TCRdb copy is limited to in-frame clones, with some not included. Among some 640,000 clones, 80% to 90% were seen once, and the ten largest hold roughly 1.5%. This material consisted of peripheral blood, taken in a trial of Ad26.COV2.S vaccine versus placebo. The source is a person between 18 and 65 years old who received the Ad26.COV2.S COVID-19 vaccine or a placebo. Each CDR3 is given without its conserved first and last residue.

j_gene,v_gene,CDR3aa
TRBJ1-1,TRBV6-5,ATRSPWAHTEAF
TRBJ2-5,TRBV4-1,ASSQVRLAPQETQY
TRBJ1-1,TRBV29-1,SVDVSGGTEAF
TRBJ2-5,TRBV6-6,ASSYSIATIQETQY
TRBJ1-5,TRBV11-3,ASSLGRGQPQH
TRBJ2-1,TRBV7-3,ASSLTSGGFSNNEQF
TRBJ1-1,TRBV30,AWSAFGTVNTEAF
TRBJ1-1,TRBV30,AWSVHRRDTEAF
TRBJ2-7,TRBV5-1,ASSLTSGVHSYEQY
TRBJ1-4,TRBV30,ACHRRGWANEKLF
TRBJ2-4,TRBV5-6,ASSRDRGNIQY
TRBJ1-5,TRBV10-3,AIGREVSNQPQH
TRBJ2-2,TRBV30,AWSRRETGFTGELF
TRBJ1-2,TRBV24-1,ATSDTGTDYGYT
TRBJ2-5,TRBV30,AWNYGASGGYIETQY
TRBJ2-5,TRBV4-2,ASSRAQGRGGQETQY
TRBJ2-3,TRBV9,ASSTTSGSTDTQY
TRBJ1-2,TRBV7-9,ASSLGQVPGYT
TRBJ1-1,TRBV5-1,ASSLDPGRNTEAF
TRBJ2-4,TRBV12-5,ASGFWTGSGIQY
TRBJ2-1,TRBV7-3,ASSFGLPPTEQF
TRBJ2-6,TRBV13,ASSLGDTVSGANVLT
TRBJ1-2,TRBV30,AWSAMESGYT
TRBJ2-1,TRBV3-1/TRBV3-2,ASSRLSGHNEQF
TRBJ1-5,TRBV29-1,SVKGDSNQPQH
TRBJ1-5,TRBV15,ATSRDRDQPQH
TRBJ1-3,TRBV18,ASSPFTGNTIY
TRBJ1-2,TRBV5-6,ASSLGRDSPNYGYT
TRBJ2-7,TRBV18,ASSPSTGQGYEQY
TRBJ2-5,TRBV30,AWGGVGETQY
TRBJ2-3,TRBV9,ASSNQRESTDTQY
TRBJ2-5,TRBV18,ASSPVSGSGQETQY
TRBJ2-7,TRBV2,ARGSSYEQY
TRBJ2-7,TRBV6-5,ASSPTRGGDEQY
TRBJ2-3,TRBV19,ASSVTPITDTQY
TRBJ1-1,TRBV19,ASSREKGNEAF
TRBJ1-2,TRBV12-3/TRBV12-4,ASRYDRNYGYT
TRBJ2-3,TRBV11-1,ASSGGVYTDTQY
TRBJ1-1,TRBV11-2,ASSGRGGTEEAF
TRBJ2-7,TRBV3-1/TRBV3-2,ASSPVATSSYEQY
TRBJ2-7,TRBV2,ASSLRAYEQY
TRBJ2-7,TRBV20-1,SAIGGYEQY
TRBJ2-7,TRBV7-9,ASSLKQGGSYEQY
TRBJ2-7,TRBV15,ATSRDSGNYEQY
TRBJ2-1,TRBV6-5,ASLLAGGYNEQF
TRBJ1-5,TRBV5-1,ASSLDNYSNQPQH
TRBJ2-3,TRBV5-1,ASSLVVAGAGTDTQY
TRBJ2-2,TRBV7-9,ASSFPGAVNTGELF
TRBJ1-3,TRBV13,ASNKEGGNTIY
TRBJ2-3,TRBV3-1/TRBV3-2,ASSRIAATDTQY
TRBJ2-1,TRBV7-9,ASSWIVGTGYNEQF
TRBJ2-3,TRBV3-1/TRBV3-2,ASSHPRAEYTDTQY
TRBJ1-5,TRBV28,ASRSPEGAHQPQH
TRBJ2-1,TRBV3-1/TRBV3-2,ASSYLTENNEQF
TRBJ2-5,TRBV30,AWTPGRGRETQY
TRBJ1-1,TRBV7-6,ASSLEAYTEAF
TRBJ1-2,TRBV7-3,ASSLTDGYGYT
TRBJ2-1,TRBV10-3,AIRDGRALYNEQF